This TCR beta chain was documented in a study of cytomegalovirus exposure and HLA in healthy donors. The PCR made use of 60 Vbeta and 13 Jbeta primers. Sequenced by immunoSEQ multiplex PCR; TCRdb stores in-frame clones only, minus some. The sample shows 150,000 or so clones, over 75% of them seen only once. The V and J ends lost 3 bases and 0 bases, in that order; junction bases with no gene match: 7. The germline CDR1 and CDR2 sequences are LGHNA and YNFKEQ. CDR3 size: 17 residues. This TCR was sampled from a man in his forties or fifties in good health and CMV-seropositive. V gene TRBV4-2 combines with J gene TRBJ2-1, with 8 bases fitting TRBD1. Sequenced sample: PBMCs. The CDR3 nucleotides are TGTGCCAGCAGCCACTTAGACAGGGGCAACTCCTACAATGAGCAGTTCTTC. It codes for CASSHLDRGNSYNEQFF.